The 8 T cell receptor beta chains presented below share a single source sample, sequenced in a study of Tregs in tolerant kidney transplant recipients. Using immunoSEQ multiplex PCR, the repertoire was profiled, and TCRdb retains in-frame clones only, with some absent. The sample yields about 110,000 clones, around 90% seen once. The sequenced sample was CD4+ T cells from blood, obtained before the transplant. These TCRs come from a human donor who received a combined kidney and bone marrow transplant.

The V call is TRBV6-1, the J call TRBJ1-4; D ambiguous. Germline CDR1 reads MNHNS; CDR2 reads SASEGT. CDR3 size: 15 residues. V was cut by 0 bases and J by 0 bases, with 5 bases left in between. CDR3 protein: CASSEARATNEKLFF. The DNA for the CDR3 is TGTGCCAGCAGTGAAGCGCGGGCAACTAATGAAAAACTGTTTTTT.

The rearrangement joins TRBV2 to TRBJ1-5; 7 nucleotides line up with TRBD1. CDR3 length: 15 residues. Losses at the gene ends were 2 bases for V and 6 bases for J; bases not matched to a gene: 7. Germline CDR1 reads SNHLY; CDR2 reads FYNNEI. The CDR3 nucleotides are TGTGCCAGCAGTGAACTGGACAGGCAAGGTCAGCCCCAGCATTTT. Translated: CASSELDRQGQPQHF. Filled out from reference TRBV2 and TRBJ1-5, the complete variable domain reads EPEVTQTPSHQVTQMGQEVILRCVPISNHLYFYWYRQILGQKVEFLVSFYNNEISEKSEIFDDQFSVERPDGSNFTLKIRSTKLEDSAMYFCASSELDRQGQPQHFGDGTRLSIL.

This clone appeared once. The chain employs TRBV13 and TRBJ2-2, with 7 positions matching TRBD2. The CDR3 covers 16 residues. The J segment lost 5 bases and the V segment lost 6 bases, leaving 12 bases of the junction unmatched. Germline-derived CDR1 and CDR2 are PRHDT and FYEKMQ (reference sequence). CDR3 residues: CASRMGRARGTGELFF. CDR3 nucleotide sequence: TGTGCCAGCAGGATGGGGAGGGCCCGAGGGACCGGGGAGCTGTTTTTT.

The CDR3 DNA reads as TGTGCCAGCAGCTTAGATATAACAGGACGGTACTACGAGCAGTACTTC. It encodes CASSLDITGRYYEQYF. The gene calls are TRBV11-2 and TRBJ2-7; possible D gene TRBD1, 5 bases. The CDR3 length is 16 residues. V was trimmed by 0 bases and J by 3 bases, leaving 15 bases between them. Germline V gene sequence: CDR1 SGHAT, CDR2 FQNNGV.

The chain recombines TRBV9 with TRBJ2-1; D unresolved. Trimming took off 0 bases at V and 0 bases at J, with 10 bases between the two ends. From germline, CDR1 is SGDLS and CDR2 YYNGEE. The CDR3 has 16 residues. CDR3 bases: TGTGCCAGCAGCGTAGCCCCTATTGGCTCCTACAATGAGCAGTTCTTC. The encoded protein is CASSVAPIGSYNEQFF.

The chain links TRBV25-1 to TRBJ2-7; D might be TRBD2 (7 bases). Between the trimmed V and J ends, which lost 0 bases and 4 bases, there was a span of 13 bases. The CDR3 totals 15 residues. Germline CDR1 MGHDK, CDR2 SYGVNS. The DNA of the CDR3 is TGTGCCAGCAGTGAATATCCGCGGGGGCCTTACGAGCAGTACTTC. The encoded protein is CASSEYPRGPYEQYF.

There are a few counts of this clone. The CDR3 sequence: CATRAGADTEAFF. The CDR3 bases are TGTGCCACCCGAGCGGGGGCGGACACTGAAGCTTTCTTT. The chain recombines TRBV11-2 with TRBJ1-1; TRBD1 is a possible D gene (6 bases). Trimming cost V 10 bases and J 3 bases, with 15 bases left between them. Per the germline V gene, CDR1 is SGHAT and CDR2 is FQNNGV. CDR3 length: 13 residues.

This chain links TRBV7-9 with TRBJ1-4, with a weak D call TRBD1 (5 bases). CDR3 length equals 14 residues. V was cut by 5 bases and J by 7 bases, with 14 bases left in between. CDR1 and CDR2 (germline): SEHNR, FQNEAQ (reference sequence). The CDR3 coding sequence is TGTGCCAGCAGCGAAGGGGTATCCGGTGAAAAACTGTTTTTT. Its translation: CASSEGVSGEKLFF.